This TCR beta chain was documented in a study of blood T cell repertoires in COVID-19. Clones were read by immunoSEQ multiplex PCR, and TCRdb kept only the in-frame ones, dropping some. The profile covers around 400,000 clones, with more than 70% appearing a single time and more than 0.95% taken by the ten largest. The germline V gene has CDR1 SGDLS and CDR2 YYNGEE. CDR3 size: 13 residues. Trimming took 5 bases from V and 6 from J, leaving 11 bases between them. This TCR came from a man aged 40-49 years with acute or convalescent COVID-19. The sequenced sample was peripheral blood. The chain recombines TRBV9 with TRBJ2-2, with D tentatively TRBD2 (6 bases). CDR3 region: CASSPSEPGELFF. The CDR3 bases are TGTGCCAGCAGTCCTAGCGAGCCCGGGGAGCTGTTTTTT.